This T cell receptor (beta chain) was identified in a study of patients and donors after allogeneic stem cell transplantation. CDR3 length: 15 residues. In germline, CDR1 is SGHVS, CDR2 FNYEAQ. With 5 bases removed from V and 5 bases from J, the gap between germline ends came to 13 bases. Each CDR3 protein is one row after TCRdb ran MiXCR on the RT-PCR reads. Among roughly 880,000 distinct CDR3 sequences listed, about a sixth were seen once. This clonotype was counted a few times. The chain employs TRBV7-6 and TRBJ1-6; D is unresolved. The sequencing input was blood, either unsorted or a sorted T cell fraction (not recorded which). The sequence came from a human donor who was either an allogeneic HSCT recipient or a stem cell or donor lymphocyte infusion donor (not recorded which). It is not recorded whose cells these are; they may come from a transplant donor. As DNA, the CDR3 is TGTGCCAGCAGCCCCAACTACAGAAATAATTCACCCCTCCACTTT. Translated: CASSPNYRNNSPLHF.